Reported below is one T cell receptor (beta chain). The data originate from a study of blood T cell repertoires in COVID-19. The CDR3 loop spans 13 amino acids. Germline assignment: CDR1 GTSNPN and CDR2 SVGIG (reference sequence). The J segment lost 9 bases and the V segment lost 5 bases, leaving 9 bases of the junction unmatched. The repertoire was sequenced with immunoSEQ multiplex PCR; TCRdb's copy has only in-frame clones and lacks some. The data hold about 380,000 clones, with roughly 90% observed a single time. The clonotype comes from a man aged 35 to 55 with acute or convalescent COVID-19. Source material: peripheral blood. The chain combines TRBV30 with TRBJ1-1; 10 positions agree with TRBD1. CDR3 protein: CAWARGGQGQAFF. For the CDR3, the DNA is TGTGCCTGGGCCCGGGGGGGACAGGGGCAAGCTTTCTTT.